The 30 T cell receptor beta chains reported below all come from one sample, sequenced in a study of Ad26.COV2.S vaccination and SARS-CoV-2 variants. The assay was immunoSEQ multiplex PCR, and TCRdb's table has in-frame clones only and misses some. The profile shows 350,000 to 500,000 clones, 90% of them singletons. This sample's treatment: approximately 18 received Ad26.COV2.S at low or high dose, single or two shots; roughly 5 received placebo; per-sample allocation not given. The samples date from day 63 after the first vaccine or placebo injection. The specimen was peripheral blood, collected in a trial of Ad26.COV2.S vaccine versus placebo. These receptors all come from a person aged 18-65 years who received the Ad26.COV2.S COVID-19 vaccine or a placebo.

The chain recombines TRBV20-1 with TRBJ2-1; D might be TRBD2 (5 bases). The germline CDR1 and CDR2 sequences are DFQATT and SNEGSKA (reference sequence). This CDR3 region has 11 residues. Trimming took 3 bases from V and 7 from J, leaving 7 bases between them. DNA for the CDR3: TGCAGTGCTAGTTTAGCGAATGAGCAGTTCTTC. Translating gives CSASLANEQFF.

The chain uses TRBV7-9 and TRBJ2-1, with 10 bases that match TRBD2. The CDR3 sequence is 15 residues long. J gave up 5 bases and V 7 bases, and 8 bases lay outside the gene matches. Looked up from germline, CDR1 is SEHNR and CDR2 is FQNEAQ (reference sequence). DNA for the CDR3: TGTGCCAGCAACGATCTAGCGGGAGTAAACAATGAGCAGTTCTTC. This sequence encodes CASNDLAGVNNEQFF.

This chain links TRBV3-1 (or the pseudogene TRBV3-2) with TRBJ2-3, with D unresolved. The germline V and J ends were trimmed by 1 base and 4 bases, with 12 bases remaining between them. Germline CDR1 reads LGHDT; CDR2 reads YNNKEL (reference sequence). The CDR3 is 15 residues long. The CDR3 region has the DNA TGTGCCAGCAGCCAAGTGGGTGCACTGGCAGATACGCAGTATTTT. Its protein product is CASSQVGALADTQYF.

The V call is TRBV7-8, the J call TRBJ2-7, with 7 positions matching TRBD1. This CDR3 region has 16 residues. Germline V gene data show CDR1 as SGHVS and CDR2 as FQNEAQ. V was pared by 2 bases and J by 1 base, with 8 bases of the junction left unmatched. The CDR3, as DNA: TGTGCCAGCAGCTTATTCCCTGCCAGGGGGTCCTACGAGCAGTACTTC. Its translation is CASSLFPARGSYEQYF.

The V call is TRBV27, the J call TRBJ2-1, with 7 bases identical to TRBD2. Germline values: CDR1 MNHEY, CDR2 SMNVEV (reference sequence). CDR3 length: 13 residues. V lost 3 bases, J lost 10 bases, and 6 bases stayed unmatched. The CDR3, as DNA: TGTGCCAGCAGTTTTTCGACTAGCCGCGAGCAGTTCTTC. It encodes CASSFSTSREQFF.

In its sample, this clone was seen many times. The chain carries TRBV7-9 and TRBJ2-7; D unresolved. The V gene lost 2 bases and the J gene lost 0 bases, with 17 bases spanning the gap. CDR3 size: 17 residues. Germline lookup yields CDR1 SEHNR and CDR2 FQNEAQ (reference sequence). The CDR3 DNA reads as TGTGCCAGCAGCTTATGGAATGGGCAGTTAAGCTCCTACGAGCAGTACTTC. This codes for CASSLWNGQLSSYEQYF.

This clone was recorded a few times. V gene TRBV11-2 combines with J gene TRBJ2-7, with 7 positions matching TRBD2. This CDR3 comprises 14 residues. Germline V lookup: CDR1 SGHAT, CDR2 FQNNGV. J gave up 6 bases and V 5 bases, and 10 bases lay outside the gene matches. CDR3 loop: CASSLLAERGEQYF. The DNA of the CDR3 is TGTGCCAGCAGCCTCCTAGCGGAGAGGGGCGAGCAGTACTTC.

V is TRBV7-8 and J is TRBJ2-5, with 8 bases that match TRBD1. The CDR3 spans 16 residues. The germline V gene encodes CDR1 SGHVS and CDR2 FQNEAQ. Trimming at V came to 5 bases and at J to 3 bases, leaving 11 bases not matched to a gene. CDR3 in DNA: TGTGCCAGCAGCCCGAGGGACAGGCTCCGAGAAGAGACCCAGTACTTC. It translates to CASSPRDRLREETQYF.

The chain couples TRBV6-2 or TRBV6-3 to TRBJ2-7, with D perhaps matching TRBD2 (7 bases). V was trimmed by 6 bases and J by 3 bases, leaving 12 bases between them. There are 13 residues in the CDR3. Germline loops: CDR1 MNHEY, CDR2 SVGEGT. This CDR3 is CASSRGANYEQYF. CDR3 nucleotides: TGTGCCAGCAGCCGGGGGGCGAACTACGAGCAGTACTTC.

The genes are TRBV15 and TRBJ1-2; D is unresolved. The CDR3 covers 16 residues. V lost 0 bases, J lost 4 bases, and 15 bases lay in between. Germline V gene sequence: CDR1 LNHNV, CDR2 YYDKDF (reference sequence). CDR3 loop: CATSRDPGRLTYGYTF. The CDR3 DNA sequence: TGTGCCACCAGCAGAGATCCAGGCAGGTTGACCTATGGCTACACCTTC.

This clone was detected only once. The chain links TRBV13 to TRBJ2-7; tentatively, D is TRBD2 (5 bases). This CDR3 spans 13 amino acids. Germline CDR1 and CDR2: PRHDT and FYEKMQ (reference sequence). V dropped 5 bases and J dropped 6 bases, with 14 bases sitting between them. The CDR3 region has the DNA TGTGCCAGCAGCCCCTCTGGAGGTGCCGAGCAGTACTTC. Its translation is CASSPSGGAEQYF.

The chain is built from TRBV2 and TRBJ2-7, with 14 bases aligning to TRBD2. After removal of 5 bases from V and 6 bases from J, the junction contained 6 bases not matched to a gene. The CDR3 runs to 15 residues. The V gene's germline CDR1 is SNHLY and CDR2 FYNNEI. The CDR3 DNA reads TGTGCCAGCAGTTCTCCGGGACTAGCGGGAGTCGAGCAGTACTTC. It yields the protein CASSSPGLAGVEQYF. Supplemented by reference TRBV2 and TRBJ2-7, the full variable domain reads EPEVTQTPSHQVTQMGQEVILRCVPISNHLYFYWYRQILGQKVEFLVSFYNNEISEKSEIFDDQFSVERPDGSNFTLKIRSTKLEDSAMYFCASSSPGLAGVEQYFGPGTRLTVT.

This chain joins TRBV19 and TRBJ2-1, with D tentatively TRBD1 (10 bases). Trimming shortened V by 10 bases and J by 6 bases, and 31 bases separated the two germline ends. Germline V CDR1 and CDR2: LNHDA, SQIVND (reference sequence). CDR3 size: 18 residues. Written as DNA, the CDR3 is TGTGCCACGATGGGACAGGGGATTAGCGGGAGAGTATTCAATGAGCAGTTCTTC. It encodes CATMGQGISGRVFNEQFF.

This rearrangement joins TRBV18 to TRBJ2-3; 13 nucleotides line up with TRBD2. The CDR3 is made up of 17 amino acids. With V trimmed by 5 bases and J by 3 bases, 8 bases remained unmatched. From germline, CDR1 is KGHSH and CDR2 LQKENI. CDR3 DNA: TGTGCCAGCTCAAGTGGACTAGCGGGAGTGGAAACAGATACGCAGTATTTT. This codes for CASSSGLAGVETDTQYF.

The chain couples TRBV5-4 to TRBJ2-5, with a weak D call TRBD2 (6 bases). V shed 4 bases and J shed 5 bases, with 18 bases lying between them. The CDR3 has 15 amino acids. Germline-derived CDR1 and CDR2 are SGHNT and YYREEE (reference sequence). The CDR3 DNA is TGTGCCAGCAGCGCCGGACTGGAGGGGCGCGAGACCCAGTACTTC. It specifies CASSAGLEGRETQYF.

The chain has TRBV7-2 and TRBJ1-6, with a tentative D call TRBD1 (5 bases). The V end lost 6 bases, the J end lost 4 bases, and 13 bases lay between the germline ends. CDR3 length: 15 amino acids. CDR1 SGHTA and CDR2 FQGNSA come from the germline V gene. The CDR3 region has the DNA TGTGCCAGCAGGGCCGGGACGCCTTATAATTCACCCCTCCACTTT. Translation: CASRAGTPYNSPLHF.

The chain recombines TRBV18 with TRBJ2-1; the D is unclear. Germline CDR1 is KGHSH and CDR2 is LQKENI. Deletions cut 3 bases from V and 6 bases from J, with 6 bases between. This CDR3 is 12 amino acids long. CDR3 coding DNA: TGTGCCAGCTCACCGGTCCTCAATGAGCAGTTCTTC. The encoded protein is CASSPVLNEQFF.

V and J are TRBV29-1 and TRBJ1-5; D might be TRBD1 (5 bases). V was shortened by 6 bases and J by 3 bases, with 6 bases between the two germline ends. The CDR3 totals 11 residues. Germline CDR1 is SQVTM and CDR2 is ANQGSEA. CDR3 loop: CSVGDNQPQHF. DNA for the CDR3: TGCAGCGTGGGGGACAATCAGCCCCAGCATTTT.

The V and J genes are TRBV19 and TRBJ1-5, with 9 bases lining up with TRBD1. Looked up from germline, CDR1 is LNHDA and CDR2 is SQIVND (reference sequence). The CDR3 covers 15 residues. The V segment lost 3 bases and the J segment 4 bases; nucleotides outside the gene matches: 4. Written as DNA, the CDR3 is TGTGCCAGTAGTATCTGGACAGGGGAGAATCAGCCCCAGCATTTT. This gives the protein CASSIWTGENQPQHF.

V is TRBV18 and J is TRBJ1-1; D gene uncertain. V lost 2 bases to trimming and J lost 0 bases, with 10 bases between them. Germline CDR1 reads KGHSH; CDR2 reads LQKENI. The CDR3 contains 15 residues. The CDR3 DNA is TGTGCCAGCTCACCAGATCCCCCGATGAACACTGAAGCTTTCTTT. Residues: CASSPDPPMNTEAFF.

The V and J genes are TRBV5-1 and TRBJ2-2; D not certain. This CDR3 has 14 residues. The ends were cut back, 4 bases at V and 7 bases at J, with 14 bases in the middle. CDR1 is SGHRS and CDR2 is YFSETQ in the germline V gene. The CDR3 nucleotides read TGCGCCAGCAGCACCCGGGCCAACGTCGGGGAGCTGTTTTTT. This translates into CASSTRANVGELFF.

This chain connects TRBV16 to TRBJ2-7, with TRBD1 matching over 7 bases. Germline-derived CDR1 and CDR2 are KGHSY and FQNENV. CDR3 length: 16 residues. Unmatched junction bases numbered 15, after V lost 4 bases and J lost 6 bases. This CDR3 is CASSLGGGRGKSEQYF. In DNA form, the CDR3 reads TGTGCCAGCAGCCTAGGAGGAGGCAGGGGGAAGAGCGAGCAGTACTTC.

CDR3 in DNA: TGTGCCATCAGTGATTGGCAGAACTATGGCTACACCTTC. Residues: CAISDWQNYGYTF. The J gene is TRBJ1-2, the V gene TRBV10-3; no clear D gene. This CDR3 contains 13 residues. Trimming pared 3 bases from V and 2 bases from J, leaving 7 bases between. The germline V gene has CDR1 ENHRY and CDR2 SYGVKD.

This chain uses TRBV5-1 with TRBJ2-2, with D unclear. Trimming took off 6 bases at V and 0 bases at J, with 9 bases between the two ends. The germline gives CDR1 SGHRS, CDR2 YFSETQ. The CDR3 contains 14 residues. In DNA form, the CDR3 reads TGCGCCAGCAAGAAATTCGCGAACACCGGGGAGCTGTTTTTT. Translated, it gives CASKKFANTGELFF.

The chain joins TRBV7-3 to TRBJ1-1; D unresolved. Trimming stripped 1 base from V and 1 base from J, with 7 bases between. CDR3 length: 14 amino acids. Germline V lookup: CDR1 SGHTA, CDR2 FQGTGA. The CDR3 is CASSLNAGNTEAFF. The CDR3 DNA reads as TGTGCCAGCAGCTTAAACGCCGGGAACACTGAAGCTTTCTTT.

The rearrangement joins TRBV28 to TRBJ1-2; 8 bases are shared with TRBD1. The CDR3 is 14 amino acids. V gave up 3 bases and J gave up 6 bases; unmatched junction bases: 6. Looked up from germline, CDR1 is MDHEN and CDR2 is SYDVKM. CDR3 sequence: CASSFPLDRDGYTF. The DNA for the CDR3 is TGTGCCAGCAGTTTCCCCCTGGACAGGGATGGCTACACCTTC.

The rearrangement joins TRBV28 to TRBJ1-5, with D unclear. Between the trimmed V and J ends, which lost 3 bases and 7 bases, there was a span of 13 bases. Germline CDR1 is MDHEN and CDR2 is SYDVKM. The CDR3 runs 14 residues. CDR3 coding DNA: TGTGCCAGCAGTTTGAGGCCCCCACGACAGCCCCAGCATTTT. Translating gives CASSLRPPRQPQHF.

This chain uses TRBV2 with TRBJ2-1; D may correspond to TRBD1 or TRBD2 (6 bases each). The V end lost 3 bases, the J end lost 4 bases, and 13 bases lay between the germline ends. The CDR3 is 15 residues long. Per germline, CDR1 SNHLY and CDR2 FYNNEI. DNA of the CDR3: TGTGCCAGCAGTGAGGGCGGGACACTGTACAATGAGCAGTTCTTC. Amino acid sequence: CASSEGGTLYNEQFF. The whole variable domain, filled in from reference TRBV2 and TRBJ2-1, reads EPEVTQTPSHQVTQMGQEVILRCVPISNHLYFYWYRQILGQKVEFLVSFYNNEISEKSEIFDDQFSVERPDGSNFTLKIRSTKLEDSAMYFCASSEGGTLYNEQFFGPGTRLTVL.

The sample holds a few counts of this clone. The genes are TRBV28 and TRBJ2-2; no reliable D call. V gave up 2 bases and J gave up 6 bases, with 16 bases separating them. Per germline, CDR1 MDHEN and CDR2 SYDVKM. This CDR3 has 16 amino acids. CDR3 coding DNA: TGTGCCAGCAGTTTAATTGGTCCCGGAACCCCCGGGGAGCTGTTTTTT. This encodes CASSLIGPGTPGELFF. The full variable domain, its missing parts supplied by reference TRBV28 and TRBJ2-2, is DVKVTQSSRYLVKRTGEKVFLECVQDMDHENMFWYRQDPGLGLRLIYFSYDVKMKEKGDIPEGYSVSREKKERFSLILESASTNQTSMYLCASSLIGPGTPGELFFGEGSRLTVL.

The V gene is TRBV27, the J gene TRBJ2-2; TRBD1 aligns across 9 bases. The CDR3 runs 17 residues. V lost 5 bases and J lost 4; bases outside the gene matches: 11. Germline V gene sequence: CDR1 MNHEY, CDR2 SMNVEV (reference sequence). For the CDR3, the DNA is TGTGCCAGCAGTACAATTCCGGGACAGGGAGGCACCGGGGAGCTGTTTTTT. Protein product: CASSTIPGQGGTGELFF.